This T cell receptor (beta chain) is drawn from a study of T-cell reconstitution after alpha-beta-depleted transplantation in children. CDR1 is KGHSH, CDR2 LQKENI, per germline. The CDR3 totals 18 residues. Trimming shortened V by 0 bases and J by 3 bases, and 20 bases separated the two germline ends. Library preparation (for TCRbeta) was performed with unique molecular identifiers. One entry per CDR3 protein, called by TCRdb with MiXCR from the PCR reads. The sample records under 350,000 distinct CDR3 sequences, over 8% being singletons. The genes are TRBV18 and TRBJ1-1; perhaps TRBD1 as D (6 bases). This clonotype was obtained from a human donor who donated a stem cell graft to a child with SCID. Material: PBMCs from the stem cell graft donor, obtained from the stem cell graft. The CDR3 spells CASSPPGGGRSVDTEAFF. The CDR3 DNA sequence: TGTGCCAGCTCACCACCGGGGGGCGGGCGTTCTGTGGACACTGAAGCTTTCTTT.